These T cell receptor beta chains were read from a single sample in a study of T cell changes during pregnancy in multiple sclerosis. TCRdb's copy holds only in-frame clones and misses some; the assay was immunoSEQ multiplex PCR. The repertoire holds almost 20,000 clones, with about 85% as singletons. The sample here was CD8+ T cells from peripheral blood mononuclear cells, taken in the third trimester of pregnancy. The origin of the receptors is a female donor in good health, enrolled as a control in a pregnancy study. Each CDR3 is given without its conserved first and last residue.

cdr3_length j_call v_call cdr3_aa
11 TRBJ1-1 TRBV5-4 ASSLGQLTEAF
12 TRBJ1-3 TRBV21-1 ASSSPETGNTIY
13 TRBJ1-4 TRBV19 ASKAGLATNEKLF
12 TRBJ2-7 TRBV28 ASSLGQLSYEQY
14 TRBJ2-1 TRBV27 ASPSGRQRGGDEQF
12 TRBJ1-6 TRBV27 ASSLGQTNSPLH
13 TRBJ2-2 TRBV7-9 ASSPSAPNTGELF
13 TRBJ2-5 TRBV19 ASSGGHINWETQY
13 TRBJ2-1 TRBV7-9 ASSGTRGPYNEQF
13 TRBJ1-1 TRBV6-6 ASSYFPEEVTEAF
14 TRBJ2-2 TRBV27 ASSLVGLAGPRELF
14 TRBJ2-3 TRBV6-1 ASSEIAGDSTDTQY
15 TRBJ2-1 TRBV6-1 ASSAIAGGGARDEQF
15 TRBJ2-7 TRBV27 ASSFRAGVTHSYEQY
17 TRBJ2-5 TRBV27 ASSSRGGTSGRPQETQY
10 TRBJ1-1 TRBV19 ASSPSPRTVL
12 TRBJ2-7 TRBV5-5 ASRGLGWGPEQY
12 TRBJ1-6 TRBV10-3 AITEGEEYSPLH
15 TRBJ2-3 TRBV11-3 ASSSTAGTGVTDTQY
12 TRBJ2-7 TRBV25-1 ASSDAGLIYEQY
13 TRBJ1-2 TRBV4-1 ASSLHRDRGDGYT
11 TRBJ1-6 TRBV27 ASSDREYSPLH
13 TRBJ2-3 TRBV27 ASSFGAGGTDTQY
14 TRBJ1-2 TRBV19 ASSIPTGIPNYGYT
10 TRBJ2-2 TRBV28 ASSSGVGELF
13 TRBJ2-7 TRBV5-6 ASSGGLAAAYEQY
13 TRBJ2-7 TRBV27 ASSPSDRASYEQY
15 TRBJ2-2 TRBV7-2 ASSLSLAGDGIGELF
12 TRBJ1-1 TRBV5-6 ASSPQGRVAEAF
11 TRBJ1-2 TRBV27 ASSPDSLRGYT
13 TRBJ2-3 TRBV5-1 ASKGGLVSTDTQY
11 TRBJ2-7 TRBV6-1 ATGQGEAEEQY
12 TRBJ2-7 TRBV7-9 ASSGPTGNYEQY
17 TRBJ2-5 TRBV4-1 ASSPARQGKRLGEETQY
13 TRBJ1-1 TRBV9 ASSVVEGMNTEAF
14 TRBJ2-1 TRBV27 ASSLSGLAGYDEQF
11 TRBJ2-7 TRBV29-1 SVERDSPYEQY
12 TRBJ2-7 TRBV28 ASSLGGHPYEQY
18 NA TRBV4-3 ASSQVWGNQRSGRGYEQY
12 TRBJ1-2 TRBV7-9 ASSPPHYNYGYT
18 TRBJ2-7 TRBV27 ASSGTGVGIGGNHKYEQY
14 TRBJ2-3 TRBV7-7 ASSLEAGDSTDTQY
13 TRBJ1-5 TRBV2 ASEQGAGGNQPQH
12 TRBJ1-1 TRBV27 ASSLSMEYTEAF
12 TRBJ1-2 TRBV10-3 AISESPGRYGYT
10 TRBJ2-1 TRBV7-9 ASSRSGVEQF